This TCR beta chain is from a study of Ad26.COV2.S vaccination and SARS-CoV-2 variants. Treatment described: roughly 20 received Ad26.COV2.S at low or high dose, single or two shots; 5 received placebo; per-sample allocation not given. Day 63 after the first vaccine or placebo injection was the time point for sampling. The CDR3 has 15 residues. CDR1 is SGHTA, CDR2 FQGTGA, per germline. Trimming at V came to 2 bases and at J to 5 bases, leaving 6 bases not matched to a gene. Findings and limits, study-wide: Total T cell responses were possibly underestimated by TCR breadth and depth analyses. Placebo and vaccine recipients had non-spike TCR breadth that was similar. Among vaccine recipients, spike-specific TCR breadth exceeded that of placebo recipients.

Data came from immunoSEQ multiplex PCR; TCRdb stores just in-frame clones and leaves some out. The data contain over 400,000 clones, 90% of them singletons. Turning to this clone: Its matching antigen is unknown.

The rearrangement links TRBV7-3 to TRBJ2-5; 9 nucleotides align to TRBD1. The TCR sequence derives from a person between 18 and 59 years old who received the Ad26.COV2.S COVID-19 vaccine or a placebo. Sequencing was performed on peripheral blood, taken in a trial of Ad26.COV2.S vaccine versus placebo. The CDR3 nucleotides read TGTGCCAGCAGCTTATTGGGGACAGGGTCGGAGACCCAGTACTTC. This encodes CASSLLGTGSETQYF.